The clone carrying this TCR beta chain occurred many times. Its matching antigen is unknown. The CDR3 runs 16 residues. The V segment lost 5 bases and the J segment 4 bases; nucleotides outside the gene matches: 7. Per germline, CDR1 SNHLY and CDR2 FYNNEI. The data are from a study of T cells in Graves' hyperthyroidism and ophthalmopathy. Study-wide points: Separation of ophthalmopathy from stable hyperthyroidism was achieved by a 13 V-J model.

Newly diagnosed patients aged 18 to 65 had hyperthyroidism of under 2 months' duration. Using RNA transcripts as the source, TCR beta CDR3 regions were amplified. The HTBI primer set served for first-round RT-PCR of the TCR CDR3. TCRdb recomputed calls from the multiplex PCR reads with MiXCR, one row per CDR3 protein. The sample records about 280,000 distinct CDR3 sequences, 25% to 30% being singletons. The TCR sequence derives from a man aged 40-50 years with Graves' hyperthyroidism that later progressed to Graves' ophthalmopathy. The sample was blood. This chain links TRBV2 with TRBJ2-7, with 14 bases identical to TRBD2. DNA of the CDR3: TGTGCCAGCAGTCTTGGGACTAGCGGGAGAGTGTACGAGCAGTACTTC. Residues: CASSLGTSGRVYEQYF.